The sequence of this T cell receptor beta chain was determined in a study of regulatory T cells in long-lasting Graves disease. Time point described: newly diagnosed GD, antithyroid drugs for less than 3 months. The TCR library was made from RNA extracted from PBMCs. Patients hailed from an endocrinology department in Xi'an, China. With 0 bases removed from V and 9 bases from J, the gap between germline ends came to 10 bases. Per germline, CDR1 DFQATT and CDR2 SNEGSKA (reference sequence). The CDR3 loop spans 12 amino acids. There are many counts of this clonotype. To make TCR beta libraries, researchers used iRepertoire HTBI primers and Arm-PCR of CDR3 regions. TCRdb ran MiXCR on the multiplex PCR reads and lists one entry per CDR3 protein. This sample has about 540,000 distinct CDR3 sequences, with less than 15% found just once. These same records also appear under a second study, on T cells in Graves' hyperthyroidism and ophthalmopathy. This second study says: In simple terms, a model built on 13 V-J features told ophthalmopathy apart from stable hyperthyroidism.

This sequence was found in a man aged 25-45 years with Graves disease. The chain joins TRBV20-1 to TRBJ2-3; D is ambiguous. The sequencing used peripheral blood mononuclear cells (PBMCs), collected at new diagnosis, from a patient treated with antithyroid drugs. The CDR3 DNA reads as TGCAGTGCTAGAGACTCCTACTCGACGCAGTATTTT. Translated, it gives CSARDSYSTQYF.